This T cell receptor beta chain was profiled in a study of metastatic and nonmetastatic thyroid tumors. Study findings and constraints: In blood and tumor, TCR beta diversity was reportedly significantly higher in malignant thyroid tumors than in benign nodules.

No treatment had been given to any patient before thyroid surgery. This clone has a handful of counts. What it binds is not known. The CDR3 is 12 amino acids. Trimming at V came to 6 bases and at J to 4 bases, leaving 2 bases not matched to a gene. The germline V gene has CDR1 DFQATT and CDR2 SNEGSKA (reference sequence). TCRdb re-called clones via MiXCR from the PCR reads. The data contain some 55,000 clones, more than 25% of them singletons. The chain recombines TRBV20-1 with TRBJ2-7; 11 positions agree with TRBD1. The sequence was obtained from a female donor with papillary thyroid cancer or a benign thyroid nodule (not recorded which). Some clones in this sample may be carry-over from other donors' samples. The sample taken for sequencing was blood. As DNA, the CDR3 is TGCAGTGCGTGGGACAGGGGGTACGAGCAGTACTTC. It translates to CSAWDRGYEQYF.